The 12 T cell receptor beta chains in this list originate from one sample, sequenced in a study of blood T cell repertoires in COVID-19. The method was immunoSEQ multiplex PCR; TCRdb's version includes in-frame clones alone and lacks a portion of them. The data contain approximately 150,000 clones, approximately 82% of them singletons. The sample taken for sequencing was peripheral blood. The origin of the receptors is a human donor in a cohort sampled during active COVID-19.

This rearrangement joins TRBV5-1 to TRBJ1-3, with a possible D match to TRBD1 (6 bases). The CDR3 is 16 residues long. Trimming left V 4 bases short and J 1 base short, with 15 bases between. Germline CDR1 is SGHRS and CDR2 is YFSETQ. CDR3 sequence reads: CASSPFGTLSGNTIYF. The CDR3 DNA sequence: TGCGCCAGCAGCCCGTTTGGGACACTGTCTGGAAACACCATATATTTT.

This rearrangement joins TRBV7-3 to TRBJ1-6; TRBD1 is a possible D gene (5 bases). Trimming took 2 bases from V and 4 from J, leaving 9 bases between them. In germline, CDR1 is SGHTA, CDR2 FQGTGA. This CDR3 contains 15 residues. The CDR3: CASSLQGRYNSPLHF. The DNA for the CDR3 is TGTGCCAGCAGCTTACAGGGAAGATATAATTCACCCCTCCACTTT.

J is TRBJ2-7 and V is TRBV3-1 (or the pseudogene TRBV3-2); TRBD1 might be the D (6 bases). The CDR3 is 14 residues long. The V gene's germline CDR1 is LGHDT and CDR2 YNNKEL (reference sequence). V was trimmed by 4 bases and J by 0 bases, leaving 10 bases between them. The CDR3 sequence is CASSPRDISYEQYF. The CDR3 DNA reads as TGTGCCAGCAGCCCCCGGGACATCTCCTACGAGCAGTACTTC.

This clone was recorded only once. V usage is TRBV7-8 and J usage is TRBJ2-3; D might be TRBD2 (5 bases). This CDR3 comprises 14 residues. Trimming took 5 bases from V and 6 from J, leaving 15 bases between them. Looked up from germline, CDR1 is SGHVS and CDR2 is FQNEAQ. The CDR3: CASSQTTEWDTQYF. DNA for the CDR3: TGTGCCAGCAGCCAGACTACCGAGTGGGATACGCAGTATTTT.

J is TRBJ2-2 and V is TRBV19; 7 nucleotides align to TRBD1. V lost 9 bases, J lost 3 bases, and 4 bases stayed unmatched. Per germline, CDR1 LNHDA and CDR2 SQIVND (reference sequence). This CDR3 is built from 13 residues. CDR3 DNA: TGTGCCAGCAACAGGGGTTACACCGGGGAGCTGTTTTTT. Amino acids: CASNRGYTGELFF.

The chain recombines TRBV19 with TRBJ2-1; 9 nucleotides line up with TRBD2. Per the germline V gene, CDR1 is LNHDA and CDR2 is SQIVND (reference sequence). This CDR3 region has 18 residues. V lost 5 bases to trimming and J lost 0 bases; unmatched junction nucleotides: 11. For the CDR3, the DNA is TGTGCCAGTAGTTCTCACGGCGCTAGCGGGACCTCCTACAATGAGCAGTTCTTC. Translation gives CASSSHGASGTSYNEQFF.

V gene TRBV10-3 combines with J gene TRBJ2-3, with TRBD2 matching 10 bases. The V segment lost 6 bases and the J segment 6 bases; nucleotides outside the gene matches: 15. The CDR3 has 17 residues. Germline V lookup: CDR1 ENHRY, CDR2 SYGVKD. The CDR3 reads CAISPGLAGEGGDTQYF. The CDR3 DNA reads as TGTGCCATCAGCCCCGGGCTAGCGGGAGAGGGTGGGGATACGCAGTATTTT.

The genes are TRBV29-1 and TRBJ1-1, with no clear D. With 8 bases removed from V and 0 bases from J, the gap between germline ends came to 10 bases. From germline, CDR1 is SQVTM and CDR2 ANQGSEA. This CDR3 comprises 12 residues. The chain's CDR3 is CSPWHLNTEAFF. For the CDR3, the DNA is TGCAGCCCTTGGCATTTGAACACTGAAGCTTTCTTT.

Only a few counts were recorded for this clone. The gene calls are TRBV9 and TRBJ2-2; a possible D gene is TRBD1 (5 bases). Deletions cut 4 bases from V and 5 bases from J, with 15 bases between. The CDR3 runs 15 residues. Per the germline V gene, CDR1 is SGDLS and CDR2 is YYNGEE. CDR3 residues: CASSFTPGSTGELFF. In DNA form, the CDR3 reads TGTGCCAGCAGCTTCACCCCAGGGTCTACCGGGGAGCTGTTTTTT.

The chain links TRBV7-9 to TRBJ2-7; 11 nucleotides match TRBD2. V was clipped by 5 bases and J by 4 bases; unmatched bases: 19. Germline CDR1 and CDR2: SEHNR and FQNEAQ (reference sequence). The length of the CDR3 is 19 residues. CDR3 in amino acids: CASSRPTERPGLAEYEQYF. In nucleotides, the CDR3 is TGTGCCAGCAGCCGGCCGACCGAAAGACCGGGACTAGCGGAGTACGAGCAGTACTTC.

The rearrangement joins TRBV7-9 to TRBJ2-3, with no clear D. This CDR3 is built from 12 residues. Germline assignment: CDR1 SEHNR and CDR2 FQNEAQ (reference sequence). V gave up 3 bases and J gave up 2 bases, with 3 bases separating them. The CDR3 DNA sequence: TGTGCCAGCAGCTTGGCCACAGATACGCAGTATTTT. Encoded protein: CASSLATDTQYF.

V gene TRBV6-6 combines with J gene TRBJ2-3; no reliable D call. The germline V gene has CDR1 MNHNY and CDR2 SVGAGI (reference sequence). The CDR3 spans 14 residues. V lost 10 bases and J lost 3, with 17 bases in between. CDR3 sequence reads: CATEVELRTDTQYF. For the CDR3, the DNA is TGTGCCACCGAGGTAGAATTGAGAACAGATACGCAGTATTTT.